The rows below give T cell receptor beta chains drawn from one sample of a study of technical replicates of blood from several donors. The table came from immunoSEQ multiplex PCR; TCRdb's copy has only in-frame clones and leaves some out. The sample consists of around 53,000 clones, around 90% of them appearing once. Specimen: PBMCs. These receptors came from a human donor in good health. Some clones in this sample may be carry-over from other donors' samples. Each CDR3 is given with its conserved first and last residue. A D gene is named only where the DNA matches it firmly. Expanded clones are given a class, and other clones once, few, many or no size at all.

clone_size	v_call	d_call	j_call	cdr3_aa	cdr3_nt
-	TRBV25-1	-	TRBJ1-2	CASSAVARPYGYTF	TGTGCCAGCAGTGCGGTAGCCCGGCCCTATGGCTACACCTTC
-	TRBV6-4	TRBD1	TRBJ2-2	CASSPGQGTGELFF	TGTGCCAGCAGTCCGGGACAGGGAACCGGGGAGCTGTTTTTT
-	TRBV5-1	TRBD2	TRBJ2-1	CASSPGSGGAFNEQFF	TGCGCCAGCAGCCCGGGGAGCGGGGGGGCCTTTAATGAGCAGTTCTTC
-	TRBV12-5	TRBD1	TRBJ2-5	CASGPDPRTGGKTQYF	TGTGCTAGTGGTCCCGACCCCCGGACAGGGGGGAAGACCCAGTACTTC
-	TRBV21-1	-	TRBJ1-5	CASSNSFQPQHF	TGTGCCAGCAGCAATAGTTTCCAGCCCCAGCATTTT
-	TRBV4-3	-	TRBJ2-3	CASSQGAPGTFNTDTQYF	TGCGCCAGCAGCCAAGGCGCTCCCGGGACTTTTAACACAGATACGCAGTATTTT
-	TRBV7-9	-	TRBJ1-4	CASSLGSLGGEKLFF	TGTGCCAGCAGCTTGGGCAGCTTGGGAGGTGAAAAACTGTTTTTT
-	TRBV7-8	-	TRBJ2-7	CASSRDRGRRGGLYEQYF	TGTGCCAGCAGCCGTGACAGGGGCCGAAGGGGGGGGTTATACGAGCAGTACTTC
once	TRBV4-2	-	TRBJ1-5	CASSQNQGGNNQPQHF	TGTGCCAGCAGCCAGAACCAGGGTGGTAATAATCAGCCCCAGCATTTT
-	TRBV6-5	-	TRBJ2-1	CASSYSSYSHEQFF	TGTGCCAGCAGTTACTCTAGTTACTCGCATGAGCAGTTCTTC
-	TRBV9	-	TRBJ1-2	CASSVVSYGYTF	TGTGCCAGCAGCGTAGTCAGCTATGGCTACACCTTC
-	TRBV15	TRBD1	TRBJ1-1	CATAGQVGTEAFF	TGTGCCACCGCTGGACAGGTCGGCACTGAAGCTTTCTTT
-	TRBV19	TRBD1	TRBJ2-7	CASSIYRGEDEQYF	TGTGCCAGTAGTATCTACAGGGGTGAGGACGAGCAGTACTTC
-	TRBV4-1	TRBD2	TRBJ2-7	CASSQVDLAVSYEQYF	TGCGCCAGCAGCCAAGTGGATCTAGCGGTCTCCTACGAGCAGTACTTC
-	TRBV5-1	-	TRBJ2-5	CASSEGRPQETQYF	TGCGCCAGCAGCGAGGGTCGTCCCCAAGAGACCCAGTACTTC
-	TRBV19	-	TRBJ1-4	CASSMRASRGEKLFF	TGTGCCAGTAGTATGCGGGCGTCGAGAGGGGAAAAACTGTTTTTT
-	TRBV7-2	TRBD2	TRBJ2-3	CASIPLAGSTDTQYF	TGTGCCAGCATCCCCCTAGCGGGGTCCACAGATACGCAGTATTTT
-	TRBV6-6	-	TRBJ1-1	CASIRGGNTEAFF	TGTGCCAGCATCCGCGGGGGGAACACTGAAGCTTTCTTT
once	TRBV10-3	-	TRBJ2-3	CAISDYGGTDTQYF	TGTGCCATCAGTGACTACGGGGGCACAGATACGCAGTATTTT
-	TRBV4-3	TRBD2	TRBJ2-7	CASSQAPPGTSGIHEQYF	TGCGCCAGCAGCCAAGCTCCCCCCGGGACTAGCGGGATTCACGAGCAGTACTTC
-	TRBV30	TRBD2	TRBJ2-1	CAWRASGPYNEQFF	TGTGCCTGGAGGGCTAGCGGGCCATACAATGAGCAGTTCTTC
-	TRBV6-5	TRBD1	TRBJ2-5	CASRRGQVETQYF	TGTGCCAGCCGGAGGGGACAGGTTGAGACCCAGTACTTC
-	TRBV6-4	TRBD2	TRBJ2-5	CASTPSGGALGTQYF	TGTGCCAGCACCCCTAGCGGGGGGGCCTTGGGGACCCAGTACTTC
-	TRBV14	-	TRBJ2-7	CASSQQDFLPSYEQYF	TGTGCCAGCAGCCAACAGGACTTTCTTCCTTCCTACGAGCAGTACTTC
-	TRBV27	-	TRBJ1-1	CASSRHPGRGETEAFF	TGTGCCAGCAGCCGACACCCCGGCAGGGGCGAAACTGAAGCTTTCTTT
few	TRBV29-1	TRBD2	TRBJ2-5	CSVNGLAGHQETQYF	TGCAGCGTTAACGGACTAGCGGGACACCAAGAGACCCAGTACTTC
-	TRBV5-1	TRBD1	TRBJ2-3	CASSLPGQGDTQYF	TGCGCCAGCAGCTTGCCGGGACAGGGAGATACGCAGTATTTT
-	TRBV10-3	-	TRBJ1-1	CAITGGQGEEAFF	TGTGCCATCACGGGGGGGCAGGGCGAAGAGGCTTTCTTT
-	TRBV30	TRBD1	TRBJ1-5	CAWSVPDRVNQPQHF	TGTGCCTGGAGTGTACCGGACAGGGTCAATCAGCCCCAGCATTTT
-	TRBV27	-	TRBJ1-6	CASSSTGQLGNSPLHF	TGTGCCAGCAGTTCGACCGGACAGTTAGGGAATTCACCCCTCCACTTT
-	TRBV6-1	TRBD1	TRBJ1-1	CASSEVTGSEAFF	TGTGCCAGCAGTGAAGTGACAGGGTCTGAAGCTTTCTTT
once	TRBV30	-	TRBJ1-6	CAWMLRQAGQHSPLHF	TGTGCCTGGATGTTACGACAGGCAGGACAGCATTCACCCCTCCACTTT
-	TRBV6-5	TRBD2	TRBJ2-1	CASSGLAGGNEQFF	TGTGCCAGCAGCGGACTAGCGGGGGGGAATGAGCAGTTCTTC
-	TRBV29-1	TRBD1	TRBJ2-7	CSVEDRGQDYEQYF	TGCAGCGTTGAAGATCGCGGACAGGACTACGAGCAGTACTTC
-	TRBV15	TRBD2	TRBJ2-1	CATSRDLSTSGRYGYNEQFF	TGTGCCACCAGCAGAGATCTTAGTACTAGCGGGAGGTACGGGTACAATGAGCAGTTCTTC
-	TRBV30	-	TRBJ1-4	CAWSVAGSGEKLFF	TGTGCCTGGAGTGTAGCTGGGTCGGGTGAAAAACTGTTTTTT
-	TRBV6-1	TRBD1	TRBJ2-2	CAGTGTANTGELFF	TGTGCCGGAACCGGGACAGCTAACACCGGGGAGCTGTTTTTT
-	TRBV7-9	TRBD2	TRBJ2-1	CASSSGLFEFF	TGTGCCAGCAGCTCGGGACTATTTGAGTTCTTC
-	TRBV10-3	TRBD1	TRBJ1-2	CAISEEGGTGKGYTF	TGTGCCATCAGTGAAGAAGGGGGGACAGGGAAAGGCTACACCTTC
-	TRBV5-6	TRBD1	TRBJ1-2	CASSLGDGTGYGYTF	TGTGCCAGCAGCTTGGGGGACGGGACAGGTTATGGCTACACCTTC
-	TRBV7-2	-	TRBJ2-2	CASSPSRNTGELFF	TGTGCCAGCAGCCCCTCCAGGAACACCGGGGAGCTGTTTTTT
-	TRBV10-3	TRBD1	TRBJ1-6	CAISKLDRVSADSPLHF	TGTGCCATCAGTAAATTGGACAGGGTTTCCGCGGATTCACCCCTCCACTTT
-	TRBV9	TRBD1	TRBJ1-2	CASSVSGTANFRGYTF	TGTGCCAGCAGCGTGTCCGGGACAGCAAACTTTAGGGGCTACACCTTC
-	TRBV2	TRBD1	TRBJ2-5	CASSYQGQLGETQYF	TGTGCCAGCAGTTACCAGGGACAGCTGGGAGAGACCCAGTACTTC